One sample yielded the 6 T cell receptor beta chains listed below, sequenced in a study of blood T cell repertoires in COVID-19. The table came from immunoSEQ multiplex PCR; TCRdb's copy has only in-frame clones and leaves some out. The sample contains fewer than 700,000 clones, about 88% of which appear only once. Specimen: peripheral blood. The receptor set was obtained from a woman aged 45-65 years with COVID-19, enrolled during active disease.

This clone was seen only a few times. This chain links TRBV9 with TRBJ2-7; the match to TRBD1 covers 7 bases. Germline trimming cut 4 bases from V and 0 bases from J; bases unmatched to any gene: 7. CDR3 length equals 15 residues. Germline loops: CDR1 SGDLS, CDR2 YYNGEE. The CDR3 sequence is CASSYEGDSSYEQYF. The CDR3 bases are TGTGCCAGCAGCTACGAGGGGGACAGCTCCTACGAGCAGTACTTC.

CDR3 sequence (DNA): TGCAGCGTCGTACAGGGGACGGCTTTCTTT. Its protein product is CSVVQGTAFF. This chain joins TRBV29-1 and TRBJ1-1; 7 positions match TRBD1. This CDR3 comprises 10 residues. Per the germline V gene, CDR1 is SQVTM and CDR2 is ANQGSEA. Germline trimming cut 6 bases from V and 11 bases from J; bases unmatched to any gene: 6. Filled out from reference TRBV29-1 and TRBJ1-1, the complete variable domain reads SAVISQKPSRDICQRGTSLTIQCQVDSQVTMMFWYRQQPGQSLTLIATANQGSEATYESGFVIDKFPISRPNLTFSTLTVSNMSPEDSSIYLCSVVQGTAFFGQGTRLTVV.

The gene calls are TRBV19 and TRBJ1-2; 10 nucleotides line up with TRBD1. Losses at the gene ends were 5 bases for V and 1 base for J; bases not matched to a gene: 7. Germline V gene sequence: CDR1 LNHDA, CDR2 SQIVND (reference sequence). This CDR3 contains 16 residues. In DNA, the CDR3 is TGTGCCAGTAGTTCCCCTGGGACAGGGGATAACTATGGCTACACCTTC. Amino acid sequence: CASSSPGTGDNYGYTF.

Only one count was recorded for this clone. The J gene is TRBJ2-3, the V gene TRBV19, with D tentatively TRBD2 (6 bases). V was trimmed by 3 bases and J by 0 bases, leaving 13 bases between them. The CDR3 totals 16 residues. The germline CDR1 and CDR2 sequences are LNHDA and SQIVND (reference sequence). The CDR3 sequence is CASSIRAGRSTDTQYF. The CDR3 DNA reads TGTGCCAGTAGTATCCGAGCGGGTAGGAGCACAGATACGCAGTATTTT.

The rearrangement joins TRBV5-1 to TRBJ2-7; TRBD1 aligns across 9 bases. Germline V gives CDR1 SGHRS, CDR2 YFSETQ. Trimming took 4 bases from V and 3 from J; bases not matched to a gene: 5. The length of the CDR3 is 14 residues. For the CDR3, the DNA is TGCGCCAGCAGCAAGGGACAGGGCTACTACGAGCAGTACTTC. It specifies CASSKGQGYYEQYF.

The gene calls are TRBV6-5 and TRBJ2-4, with D unresolved. Germline V CDR1 and CDR2: MNHEY, SVGAGI. The CDR3 is made up of 14 amino acids. Trimming shortened V by 7 bases and J by 1 base, and 11 bases separated the two germline ends. The CDR3 spells CASIPAGAKNIQYF. The CDR3, as DNA: TGTGCCAGCATCCCAGCCGGGGCCAAAAACATTCAGTACTTC.